The rows below give T cell receptor beta chains drawn from one sample of a study of beta chain features in type 1 diabetes. Only in-frame clones appear in the TCRdb table, and some are missing; sequencing was by immunoSEQ multiplex PCR. This table has fewer than 350,000 clones, about 7.8% appearing once. Sequencing used central memory CD4+ T cells from blood. All receptors derive from a woman in her late teens or twenties in good health. CDR3s include the opening cysteine and the closing phenylalanine or tryptophan. D genes are given only for firm matches. The size field is filled for only some rows; it gives once, few, many or a size class.

clone_size	v_call	j_call	d_call	cdr3_nt	cdr3_aa
-	TRBV7-2	TRBJ1-5	TRBD1	TGTGCCAGCAGCTTATCAGTAGGGACAGCCAATCAGCCCCAGCATTTT	CASSLSVGTANQPQHF
few	TRBV7-8	TRBJ2-3	TRBD1	TGTGCCAGCAGCTCCGGGACAGGGGAGGTGGATACGCAGTATTTT	CASSSGTGEVDTQYF
few	TRBV7-9	TRBJ1-1	-	TGTGCCAGCAGGCAGCAGAACACTGAAGCTTTCTTT	CASRQQNTEAFF
few	TRBV9	TRBJ1-2	-	TGTGCCAGCAGCTCAGGGTACGGGACACAGAACTATGGCTACACCTTC	CASSSGYGTQNYGYTF
-	TRBV5-1	TRBJ2-5	-	TGCGCCAGCAGCTTGCGGACAGCAGAGACCCAGTACTTC	CASSLRTAETQYF
few	TRBV9	TRBJ1-2	-	TGTGCCAGCAGCCCAGACAGGATTAACTATGGCTACACCTTC	CASSPDRINYGYTF
many	TRBV7-9	TRBJ2-7	-	TGTGCCAGCAGCAGCTCTAGCGTCGGCGAGCAGTACTTC	CASSSSSVGEQYF
few	TRBV11-2	TRBJ1-1	-	TGTGCCAGCAGCTCAGGGGACCTGAACACTGAAGCTTTCTTT	CASSSGDLNTEAFF
-	TRBV5-1	TRBJ1-4	TRBD1	TGCGCCAGCAGCTGGGGGACAGAGCCTAATGAAAAACTGTTTTTT	CASSWGTEPNEKLFF
few	TRBV7-8	TRBJ2-1	TRBD1	TGTGCCAGCAGCGGCAGACGGGACAGGGACTACAATGAGCAGTTCTTC	CASSGRRDRDYNEQFF
few	TRBV30	TRBJ2-2	-	TGTGCCTGGACTACCGGAAAGAACACCGGGGAGCTGTTTTTT	CAWTTGKNTGELFF
few	TRBV30	TRBJ1-5	TRBD1	TGTGCCTGGGGAGAGGGACAGACTAGCAATCAGCCCCAGCATTTT	CAWGEGQTSNQPQHF
few	TRBV19	TRBJ2-5	-	TGTGCCAGTAGGGACTTTGGGGCCCAGTACTTC	CASRDFGAQYF
-	TRBV6-6	TRBJ1-1	TRBD1	TGTGCCAGCAGTTACAGGAGTAGGGGGCCAGACACTGAAGCTTTCTTT	CASSYRSRGPDTEAFF
few	TRBV11-2	TRBJ2-7	TRBD2	TGTGCCAGCAGCTTACGGGAGGAGGGCTCCTACGAGCAGTACTTC	CASSLREEGSYEQYF
-	TRBV30	TRBJ1-5	TRBD1	TGTGCCTGGAGTGCCCTCCAGGGGGATCAGCCCCAGCATTTT	CAWSALQGDQPQHF
-	TRBV25-1	TRBJ2-3	-	TGTGCCAGCAGTTCCAGCGGGAGCACAGATACGCAGTATTTT	CASSSSGSTDTQYF
few	TRBV29-1	TRBJ2-4	TRBD2	TGCAGCGTTGAGAGGACTAGCGGAAACATTCAGTACTTC	CSVERTSGNIQYF
-	TRBV7-9	TRBJ2-7	-	TGTGCCAGCAGCTTACAGGGGTACGAGCAGTACTTC	CASSLQGYEQYF
-	TRBV7-8	TRBJ1-5	-	TGTGCCAGCAGCTTAGAGGGTAGGGTCAATCAGCCCCAGCATTTT	CASSLEGRVNQPQHF
few	TRBV7-2	TRBJ1-2	-	TGTGCCAGCAGCTTAGGCAGGGTGGACGGCTACACCTTC	CASSLGRVDGYTF
-	TRBV7-2	TRBJ1-1	-	TGTGCCAGCAGCTTAGGACCCGGGACGGTCGGCACTGAAGCTTTCTTT	CASSLGPGTVGTEAFF
-	TRBV6-5	TRBJ2-2	-	TGTGCCAGCAGTTACGGGACGGTGAACACCGGGGAGCTGTTTTTT	CASSYGTVNTGELFF
few	TRBV7-9	TRBJ1-1	-	TGTGCCAGCAGCATCAACTTGAGAGAGAACACTGAAGCTTTCTTT	CASSINLRENTEAFF
-	TRBV5-1	TRBJ2-5	TRBD1	TGCGCCAGCAGCTTGGGGACAGGGGACGAGACCCAGTACTTC	CASSLGTGDETQYF
-	TRBV5-4	TRBJ1-6	-	TGTGCCACCGCGGGGACGAATAATTCACCCCTCCACTTT	CATAGTNNSPLHF
-	TRBV6-7	TRBJ2-6	-	TGTGCCAGCAGTTACCACGGGAATTTCTCTGGGGCCAACGTCCTGACTTTC	CASSYHGNFSGANVLTF
many	TRBV19	TRBJ2-2	TRBD1	TGTGCCAGCAAGGACAGGGAACGGTTGAGGGAGCTGTTTTTT	CASKDRERLRELFF
many	TRBV7-2	TRBJ1-3	-	TGTGCCAGCAGCTTAGACGACCCCGGCTCTGGAAACACCATATATTTT	CASSLDDPGSGNTIYF
-	TRBV4-3	TRBJ1-1	TRBD1	TGCGCCAGCAGCCAAACATCCGGGACAGGTGGAATGAACACTGAAGCTTTCTTT	CASSQTSGTGGMNTEAFF
-	TRBV7-9	TRBJ2-1	TRBD1	TGTGCCAGCAGCCCGTGGACAGGGGAGCAGTTCTTC	CASSPWTGEQFF
many	TRBV14	TRBJ2-1	TRBD2	TGTGCCAGCATGGGGTGGACTAGCCGCAATGAGCAGTTCTTC	CASMGWTSRNEQFF
few	TRBV5-1	TRBJ1-2	-	TGCGCCAGCAGCCCGCAGAACAGCCCTAACTATGGCTACACCTTC	CASSPQNSPNYGYTF
few	TRBV5-4	TRBJ1-1	TRBD1	TGTGCCAGCAGCTCACAGGGGGCCATCACTGAAGCTTTCTTT	CASSSQGAITEAFF
-	TRBV29-1	TRBJ1-4	-	TGCAGCGTTGAAGTGGGGGATGAAAAACTGTTTTTT	CSVEVGDEKLFF
-	TRBV2	TRBJ1-2	-	TGTGCCAGCAGTGTCATTCGGTATGGCTACACCTTC	CASSVIRYGYTF
few	TRBV4-2	TRBJ2-2	-	TGTGCCAGCAGCCAAGATATTGGGGGTAACACCGGGGAGCTGTTTTTT	CASSQDIGGNTGELFF
-	TRBV19	TRBJ2-3	-	TGTGCCAGTAGTAGTCGGCTCACAGATACGCAGTATTTT	CASSSRLTDTQYF
few	TRBV25-1	TRBJ2-1	TRBD1	TGTGCCAGCAGTGTAAGACAGGGAAGTAACAATGAGCAGTTCTTC	CASSVRQGSNNEQFF
few	TRBV18	TRBJ2-1	TRBD1	TGTGCCAGCTCAGGGACAGGGTCCTACAATGAGCAGTTCTTC	CASSGTGSYNEQFF